One and the same sample provided the 20 T cell receptor beta chains below, sequenced in a study of blood T cell repertoires in COVID-19. Assay: immunoSEQ multiplex PCR; the TCRdb copy retains only in-frame clones and omits some. The sample has approximately 470,000 clones, roughly 87% seen once. Sequencing input: PBMCs or T cells enriched from blood (not recorded which). Receptors originate from a woman younger than 35 who had recovered from COVID-19.

V and J are TRBV6-6 and TRBJ2-7, with D maybe TRBD2 (5 bases). V was trimmed by 6 bases and J by 6 bases, leaving 12 bases between them. The germline gives CDR1 MNHNY, CDR2 SVGAGI (reference sequence). The CDR3 totals 12 residues. The CDR3 DNA is TGTGCCAGCAGCAGAAGAGAGGGCGAGCAGTACTTC. It codes for CASSRREGEQYF.

This chain uses TRBV5-1 with TRBJ2-5; TRBD2 matches 13 bases. Per germline, CDR1 SGHRS and CDR2 YFSETQ. The trim removed 6 bases at V and 5 bases at J, leaving 16 bases unmatched. This CDR3 comprises 18 residues. In DNA, the CDR3 is TGCGCCAGCAACCCCATGGCCCTACTAGCGGGGGGGCAGGAGACCCAGTACTTC. It is translated as CASNPMALLAGGQETQYF. Filled out from reference TRBV5-1 and TRBJ2-5, the complete variable domain reads KAGVTQTPRYLIKTRGQQVTLSCSPISGHRSVSWYQQTPGQGLQFLFEYFSETQRNKGNFPGRFSGRQFSNSRSEMNVSTLELGDSALYLCASNPMALLAGGQETQYFGPGTRLLVL.

This clone was seen just once. V and J are TRBV2 and TRBJ2-5; 8 bases fit TRBD2. Germline trimming cut 3 bases from V and 3 bases from J; bases unmatched to any gene: 3. Germline V gene sequence: CDR1 SNHLY, CDR2 FYNNEI. This CDR3 contains 14 residues. The CDR3 region is CASSDGRGEETQYF. For the CDR3, the DNA is TGTGCCAGCAGTGACGGGCGGGGGGAAGAGACCCAGTACTTC.

The chain uses TRBV24-1 and TRBJ2-7, with D perhaps matching TRBD2 (5 bases). The CDR3 consists of 13 residues. Trimming took 4 bases from V and 2 from J, leaving 8 bases between them. Germline values: CDR1 KGHDR, CDR2 SFDVKD. CDR3 nucleotides: TGTGCCACCAGTGAGGGGAGCGCCTACGAGCAGTACTTC. The encoded protein is CATSEGSAYEQYF.

The V call is TRBV2, the J call TRBJ1-5; a possible D gene is TRBD1 (5 bases). The CDR3 length is 13 residues. V shed 4 bases and J shed 8 bases, with 12 bases lying between them. From germline, CDR1 is SNHLY and CDR2 FYNNEI. Written as DNA, the CDR3 is TGTGCCAGCAGTGCGCAGGGTACGGAGCCCCAGCATTTT. Amino acid sequence: CASSAQGTEPQHF.

This clone was found once. The rearrangement uses TRBV9 and TRBJ2-7, with 10 positions matching TRBD1. The ends lost 2 bases at V and 4 bases at J; junction bases unmatched: 6. This CDR3 has 15 residues. In germline, CDR1 is SGDLS, CDR2 YYNGEE. The DNA for the CDR3 is TGTGCCAGCAGCGTCGGGACAGGGGAGGGGTACGAGCAGTACTTC. This codes for CASSVGTGEGYEQYF. Based on the CDR3 plus reference TRBV9 and TRBJ2-7, the full variable domain is DSGVTQTPKHLITATGQRVTLRCSPRSGDLSVYWYQQSLDQGLQFLIQYYNGEERAKGNILERFSAQQFPDLHSELNLSSLELGDSALYFCASSVGTGEGYEQYFGPGTRLTVT.

This clone was detected only a few times. The chain carries TRBV5-1 and TRBJ1-1, with TRBD1 as a possible D gene (6 bases). There are 16 residues in the CDR3. Germline lookup yields CDR1 SGHRS and CDR2 YFSETQ. Trimming shortened V by 5 bases and J by 5 bases, and 22 bases separated the two germline ends. CDR3: CASRQLQGGGRTEAFF. The CDR3 nucleotides read TGCGCCAGCAGACAATTACAGGGCGGGGGAAGGACTGAAGCTTTCTTT.

The chain combines TRBV28 with TRBJ2-7; the D is unclear. CDR1 and CDR2 from the germline V gene are MDHEN and SYDVKM. Trimming pared 1 base from V and 5 bases from J, leaving 6 bases between. The CDR3 sequence is 12 residues long. For the CDR3, the DNA is TGTGCCAGCAGTTTATACCCGGACGAGCAGTACTTC. Amino acid sequence: CASSLYPDEQYF.

The chain recombines TRBV14 with TRBJ1-6, with a weak D call TRBD1 (6 bases). The CDR3 has 15 amino acids. The V and J ends lost 0 bases and 8 bases respectively, with 11 bases between them. The germline V gene has CDR1 SGHDN and CDR2 FVKESK. The CDR3 is CASSQEGRGHSPLHF. The CDR3 bases are TGTGCCAGCAGCCAAGAAGGCAGGGGCCATTCACCCCTCCACTTT.

The chain couples TRBV6-4 to TRBJ1-2, with TRBD1 as a possible D gene (6 bases). The CDR3 contains 12 residues. Germline lookup yields CDR1 MRHNA and CDR2 SNTAGT. Between the trimmed V and J ends, which lost 6 bases and 7 bases, there was a span of 12 bases. The CDR3 bases are TGTGCCAGCAGCGGACAGTGGGGTGGCTACACCTTC. Amino acids: CASSGQWGGYTF.

About this clone itself: One end of the junction varies from germline; a read error may be responsible. The chain has TRBV24-1 and TRBJ1-6, with TRBD1 matching 8 bases. Germline assignment: CDR1 KGHDR and CDR2 SFDVKD. The CDR3 runs to 15 residues. CDR3 coding DNA: TGTGCCACCAGTGTTTTGGACAGGGATAATTCACCCCTCCACTTT. Translating it yields CATSVLDRDNSPLHF.

The chain recombines TRBV2 with TRBJ1-1, with D possibly being TRBD1 (6 bases). Per the germline V gene, CDR1 is SNHLY and CDR2 is FYNNEI. Between the trimmed V and J ends, which lost 8 bases and 0 bases, there was a span of 13 bases. This CDR3 contains 14 residues. CDR3 in amino acids: CASAAQGMNTEAFF. The CDR3 DNA sequence: TGTGCCAGCGCCGCCCAGGGGATGAACACTGAAGCTTTCTTT.

This chain links TRBV9 with TRBJ2-1, with D hard to call. The CDR3 extends over 13 amino acids. Trimming took 4 bases from V and 2 from J, leaving 7 bases between them. The V gene's germline CDR1 is SGDLS and CDR2 YYNGEE. The CDR3 loop reads CASSPGPYNEQFF. CDR3 coding DNA: TGTGCCAGCAGCCCTGGCCCCTACAATGAGCAGTTCTTC.

This clone appeared a single time. The genes are TRBV2 and TRBJ2-4; 7 nucleotides align to TRBD2. J was trimmed by 0 bases and V by 3 bases; bases with no gene match: 2. The germline CDR1 and CDR2 sequences are SNHLY and FYNNEI. The CDR3 contains 15 residues. The chain's CDR3 is CASSEPGGAKNIQYF. CDR3 bases: TGTGCCAGCAGTGAGCCGGGGGGAGCCAAAAACATTCAGTACTTC.

The chain carries TRBV4-1 and TRBJ2-5, with 8 positions matching TRBD1. V lost 0 bases to trimming and J lost 4 bases; unmatched junction nucleotides: 1. CDR1 is MGHRA, CDR2 YSYEKL, per germline. The CDR3 spans 14 residues. DNA of the CDR3: TGCGCCAGCAGCCAAGAAGGGACAGGAGAGACCCAGTACTTC. Amino acids: CASSQEGTGETQYF.

V and J are TRBV5-8 and TRBJ2-3; TRBD1 matches at 8 bases. V lost 0 bases, J lost 3 bases, and 3 bases stayed unmatched. The CDR3 runs 15 residues. Germline lookup yields CDR1 SGHTS and CDR2 YDEGEE. The CDR3 spells CASSLDRGRTDTQYF. CDR3 DNA sequence: TGTGCCAGCAGCTTGGACAGGGGGAGGACAGATACGCAGTATTTT.

The V call is TRBV5-1, the J call TRBJ1-4; maybe TRBD1 (6 bases). The length of the CDR3 is 14 residues. Trimming shortened V by 0 bases and J by 8 bases, and 11 bases separated the two germline ends. Germline CDR1 is SGHRS and CDR2 is YFSETQ. CDR3 nucleotides: TGCGCCAGCAGCTTGGGAGCTCAGGGGGAAAAACTGTTTTTT. Its protein product is CASSLGAQGEKLFF.

The gene calls are TRBV15 and TRBJ1-5; 7 positions agree with TRBD1. This CDR3 is built from 14 residues. Germline-derived CDR1 and CDR2 are LNHNV and YYDKDF (reference sequence). V lost 5 bases to trimming and J lost 6 bases; unmatched junction nucleotides: 7. The chain's CDR3 is CATSPGTVGQPQHF. The CDR3 DNA reads as TGTGCCACCAGCCCCGGGACAGTCGGTCAGCCCCAGCATTTT. The variable domain in full, completed from reference TRBV15 and TRBJ1-5, reads DAMVIQNPRYQVTQFGKPVTLSCSQTLNHNVMYWYQQKSSQAPKLLFHYYDKDFNNEADTPDNFQSRRPNTSFCFLDIRSPGLGDTAMYLCATSPGTVGQPQHFGDGTRLSIL.

V and J are TRBV5-1 and TRBJ1-6; D may be TRBD1 (5 bases). This CDR3 comprises 14 residues. Germline CDR1 is SGHRS and CDR2 is YFSETQ. Trimming stripped 6 bases from V and 7 bases from J, with 14 bases between. Here the CDR3 reads CASTPGGMNSPLHF. CDR3 in DNA: TGCGCCAGCACCCCGGGGGGTATGAATTCACCCCTCCACTTT.

This clone has just a few counts. The gene calls are TRBV10-2 and TRBJ2-3, with TRBD2 identical over 7 bases. Germline V CDR1 and CDR2: WSHSY, SAAADI. The CDR3 sequence is 11 residues long. With V trimmed by 10 bases and J by 6 bases, 4 bases remained unmatched. The CDR3 sequence is CATLGGDTQYF. CDR3 sequence (DNA): TGCGCCACCCTCGGGGGGGATACGCAGTATTTT.